The following is a T cell receptor beta chain sequence with its context. The data are from a study of blood T cell repertoires in COVID-19. Study at large: Material from acute and convalescent COVID-19 was sourced from the United States, Italy and Spain. Nucleic acid was either cDNA or gDNA, and it came from T cells, B-cell-depleted T cells, or PBMCs.

The V end lost 11 bases, the J end lost 6 bases, and 15 bases lay between the germline ends. The CDR3 has 12 amino acids. The germline gives CDR1 LGHNA, CDR2 YSLEER. Methods used by the authors: Nucleated cell counts were estimated from reference gene primer amplification. Assay used: immunoSEQ multiplex PCR; TCRdb lists only in-frame clones, some missing. V, J and clone size are taken as reported in that table, and D and trimming were inferred from the DNA itself. The sample has 90,000 to 120,000 clones, approximately 81% seen once. The clonotype comes from a human donor in a cohort sampled during active COVID-19. This chain links TRBV4-3 with TRBJ2-3; possibly TRBD2 for D (6 bases). The source material was peripheral blood. This chain's CDR3 is CAGLGGVDTQYF. CDR3 sequence (DNA): TGCGCCGGATTAGGAGGGGTGGATACGCAGTATTTT.